This T cell receptor (beta chain) was profiled in a study of T-cell reconstitution after alpha-beta-depleted transplantation in children. In germline, CDR1 is ENHRY, CDR2 SYGVKD. The V end lost 0 bases, the J end lost 8 bases, and 16 bases lay between the germline ends. The CDR3 runs 15 residues. Preparation of the TCRbeta library was carried out with unique molecular identifiers. TCRdb re-analysed the PCR reads in MiXCR, keeping a single row per CDR3 protein. The repertoire holds roughly 400,000 distinct CDR3 sequences, with 43% as singletons. Study-wide points: By one year post-transplant, T-cell counts and diversity largely arose from T cells that were newly produced.

Comments on this clonotype: The antigen remains unidentified.

This specimen consisted of PBMCs, obtained before TCRalphabeta/CD19-depleted stem cell transplant. This TCR derives from a girl aged 2-15 years with aplastic anemia, due to receive a stem cell transplant. The chain uses TRBV10-3 and TRBJ1-2; D is undetermined. The DNA for the CDR3 is TGTGCCATCAGTGAGTCGGTCGGGAAAGAGGGAGGCTACACCTTC. As protein: CAISESVGKEGGYTF.